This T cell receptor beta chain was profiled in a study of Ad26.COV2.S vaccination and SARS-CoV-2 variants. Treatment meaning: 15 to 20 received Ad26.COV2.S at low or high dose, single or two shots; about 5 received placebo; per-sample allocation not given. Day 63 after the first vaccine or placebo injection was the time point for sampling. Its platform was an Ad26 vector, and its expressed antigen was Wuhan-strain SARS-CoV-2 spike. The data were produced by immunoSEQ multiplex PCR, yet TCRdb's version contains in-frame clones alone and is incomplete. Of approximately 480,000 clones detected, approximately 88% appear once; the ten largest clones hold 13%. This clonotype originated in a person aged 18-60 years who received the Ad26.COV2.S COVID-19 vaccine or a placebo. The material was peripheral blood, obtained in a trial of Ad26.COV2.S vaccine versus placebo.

The CDR3 reads CASSPGGANSPLHF. Here the CDR3 DNA reads TGCGCCAGCAGCCCCGGGGGGGCTAATTCACCCCTCCACTTT. The chain combines TRBV5-1 with TRBJ1-6, with D possibly matching TRBD1 (6 bases). Germline CDR1 reads SGHRS; CDR2 reads YFSETQ. Trimming pared 4 bases from V and 6 bases from J, leaving 11 bases between. The CDR3 runs 14 residues.